These 7 T cell receptor beta chains were all obtained from the same sample, sequenced in a study of control samples from healthy donors and cancer patients. Method: immunoSEQ multiplex PCR; TCRdb's copy keeps in-frame clones and lacks some. Among about 190,000 clones listed, about 90% were seen once. Sequencing input: blood. The receptor set was obtained from a young man in good health.

The chain joins TRBV4-1 to TRBJ2-2; D may be TRBD1 (6 bases). The V gene lost 0 bases and the J gene lost 4 bases, with 9 bases spanning the gap. Germline lookup yields CDR1 MGHRA and CDR2 YSYEKL. The CDR3 runs 15 residues. CDR3 nucleotides: TGCGCCAGCAGCCAAGATTCACAGGGCACCGGGGAGCTGTTTTTT. Its protein is CASSQDSQGTGELFF.

This chain uses TRBV7-9 with TRBJ1-4; unclear D gene. The CDR3 extends over 15 amino acids. From germline, CDR1 is SEHNR and CDR2 FQNEAQ (reference sequence). V shed 8 bases and J shed 7 bases, with 20 bases lying between them. The CDR3 bases are TGTGCCAGCGGGAATACAGTAGGTCGTGGTGAAAAACTGTTTTTT. It yields the protein CASGNTVGRGEKLFF.

The chain joins TRBV6-5 to TRBJ2-2; D not certain. Germline V gene sequence: CDR1 MNHEY, CDR2 SVGAGI. The CDR3 sequence is 13 residues long. Trimming took 6 bases from V and 1 from J, leaving 6 bases between them. The CDR3 bases are TGTGCCAGCAGCACACAGAACACCGGGGAGCTGTTTTTT. Residues: CASSTQNTGELFF.

The chain joins TRBV5-4 to TRBJ1-2; D not resolved. Germline V gene data show CDR1 as SGHNT and CDR2 as YYREEE (reference sequence). V was trimmed by 4 bases and J by 3 bases, leaving 16 bases between them. The CDR3 totals 15 residues. The CDR3 loop reads CASSLYHRTDYGYTF. The CDR3 DNA is TGTGCCAGCAGCCTCTACCATCGGACCGACTATGGCTACACCTTC.

This chain uses TRBV4-1 with TRBJ2-7; D remains ambiguous. Between the trimmed V and J ends, which lost 4 bases and 3 bases, there was a span of 4 bases. There are 11 residues in the CDR3. Per the germline V gene, CDR1 is MGHRA and CDR2 is YSYEKL. The CDR3 bases are TGCGCCAGCAGCCCCGACTACGAGCAGTACTTC. This gives the protein CASSPDYEQYF.

The gene calls are TRBV11-2 and TRBJ1-1; TRBD1 aligns across 7 bases. V lost 4 bases and J lost 0; bases outside the gene matches: 2. The CDR3 has 14 amino acids. Per germline, CDR1 SGHAT and CDR2 FQNNGV. As DNA, the CDR3 is TGTGCCAGCAGCTACAGGGGATTGAACACTGAAGCTTTCTTT. Translated, it gives CASSYRGLNTEAFF.

The chain recombines TRBV19 with TRBJ1-6; D may be TRBD1 (5 bases). CDR3 length equals 16 residues. Germline V CDR1 and CDR2: LNHDA, SQIVND (reference sequence). The germline V and J ends were trimmed by 5 bases and 10 bases, with 21 bases remaining between them. In nucleotides, the CDR3 is TGTGCCAGTAGTCCCGCACAGGACGCAGTGGAATCACCCCTCCACTTT. Translated, it gives CASSPAQDAVESPLHF.